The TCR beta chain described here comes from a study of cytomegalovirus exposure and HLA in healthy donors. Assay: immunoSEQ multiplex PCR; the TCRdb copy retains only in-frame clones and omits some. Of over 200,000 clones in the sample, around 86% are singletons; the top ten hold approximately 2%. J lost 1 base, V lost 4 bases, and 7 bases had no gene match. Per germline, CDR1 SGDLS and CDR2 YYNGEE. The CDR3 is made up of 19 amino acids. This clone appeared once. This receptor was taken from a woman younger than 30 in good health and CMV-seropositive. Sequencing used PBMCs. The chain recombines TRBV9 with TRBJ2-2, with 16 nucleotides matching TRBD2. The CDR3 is CASSPGLAGGPVNTGELFF. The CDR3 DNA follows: TGTGCCAGCAGCCCGGGACTAGCGGGAGGGCCGGTGAACACCGGGGAGCTGTTTTTT.